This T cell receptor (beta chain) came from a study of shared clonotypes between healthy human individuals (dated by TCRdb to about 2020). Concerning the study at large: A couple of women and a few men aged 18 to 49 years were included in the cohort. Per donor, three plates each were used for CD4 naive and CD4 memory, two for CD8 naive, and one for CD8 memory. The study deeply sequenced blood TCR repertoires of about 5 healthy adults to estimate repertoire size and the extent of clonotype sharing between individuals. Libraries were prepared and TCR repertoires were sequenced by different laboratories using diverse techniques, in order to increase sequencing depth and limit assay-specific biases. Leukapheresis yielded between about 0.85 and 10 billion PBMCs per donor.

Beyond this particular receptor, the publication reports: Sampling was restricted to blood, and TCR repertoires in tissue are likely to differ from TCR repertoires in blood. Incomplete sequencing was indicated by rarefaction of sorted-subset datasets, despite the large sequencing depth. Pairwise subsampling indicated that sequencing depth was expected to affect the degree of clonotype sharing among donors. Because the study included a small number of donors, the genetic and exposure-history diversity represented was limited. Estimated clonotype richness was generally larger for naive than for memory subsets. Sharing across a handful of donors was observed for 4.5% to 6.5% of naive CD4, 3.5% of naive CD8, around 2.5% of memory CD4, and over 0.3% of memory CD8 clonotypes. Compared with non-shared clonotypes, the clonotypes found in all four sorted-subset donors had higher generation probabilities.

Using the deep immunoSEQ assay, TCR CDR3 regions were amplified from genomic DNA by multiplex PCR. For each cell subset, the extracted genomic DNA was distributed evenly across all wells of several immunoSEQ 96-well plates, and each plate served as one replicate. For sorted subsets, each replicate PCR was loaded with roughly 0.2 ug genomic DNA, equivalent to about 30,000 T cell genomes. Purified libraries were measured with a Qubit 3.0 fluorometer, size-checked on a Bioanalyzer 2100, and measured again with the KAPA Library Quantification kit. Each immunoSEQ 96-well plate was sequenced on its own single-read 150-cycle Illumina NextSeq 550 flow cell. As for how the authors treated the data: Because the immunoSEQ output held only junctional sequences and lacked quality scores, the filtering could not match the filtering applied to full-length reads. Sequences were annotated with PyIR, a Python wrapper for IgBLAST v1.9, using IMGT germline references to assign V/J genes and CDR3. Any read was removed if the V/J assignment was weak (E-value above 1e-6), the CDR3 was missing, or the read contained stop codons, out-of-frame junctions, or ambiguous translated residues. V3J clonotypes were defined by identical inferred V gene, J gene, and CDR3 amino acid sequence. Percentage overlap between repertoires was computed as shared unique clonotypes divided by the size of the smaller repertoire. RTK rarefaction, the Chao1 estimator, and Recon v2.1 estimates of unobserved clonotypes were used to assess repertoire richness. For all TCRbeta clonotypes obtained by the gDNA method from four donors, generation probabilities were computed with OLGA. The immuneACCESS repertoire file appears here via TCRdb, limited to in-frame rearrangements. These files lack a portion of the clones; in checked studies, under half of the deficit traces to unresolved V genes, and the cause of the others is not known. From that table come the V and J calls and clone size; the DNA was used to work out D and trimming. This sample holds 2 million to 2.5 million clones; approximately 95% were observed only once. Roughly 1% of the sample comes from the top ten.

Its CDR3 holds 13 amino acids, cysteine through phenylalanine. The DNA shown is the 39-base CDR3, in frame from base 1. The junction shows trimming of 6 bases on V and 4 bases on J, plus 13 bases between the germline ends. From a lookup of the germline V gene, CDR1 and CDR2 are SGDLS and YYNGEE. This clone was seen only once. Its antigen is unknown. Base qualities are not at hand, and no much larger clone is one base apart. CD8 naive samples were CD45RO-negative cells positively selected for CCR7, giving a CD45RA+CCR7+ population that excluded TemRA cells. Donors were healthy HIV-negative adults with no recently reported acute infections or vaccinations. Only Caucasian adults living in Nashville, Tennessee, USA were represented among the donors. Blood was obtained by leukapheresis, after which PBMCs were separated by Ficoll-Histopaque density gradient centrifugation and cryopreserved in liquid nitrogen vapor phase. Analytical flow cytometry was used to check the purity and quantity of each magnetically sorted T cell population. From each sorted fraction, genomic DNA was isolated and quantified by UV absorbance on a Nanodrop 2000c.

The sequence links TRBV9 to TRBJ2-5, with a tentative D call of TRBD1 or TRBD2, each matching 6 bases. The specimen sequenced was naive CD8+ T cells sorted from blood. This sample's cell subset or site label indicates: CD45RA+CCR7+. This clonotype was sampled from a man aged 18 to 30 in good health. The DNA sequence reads TGTGCCAGCAATGGAGGGGGGACAGAGACCCAGTACTTC. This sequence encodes CASNGGGTETQYF. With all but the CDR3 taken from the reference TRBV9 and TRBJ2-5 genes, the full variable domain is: DSGVTQTPKHLITATGQRVTLRCSPRSGDLSVYWYQQSLDQGLQFLIQYYNGEERAKGNILERFSAQQFPDLHSELNLSSLELGDSALYFCASNGGGTETQYFGPGTRLLVL.